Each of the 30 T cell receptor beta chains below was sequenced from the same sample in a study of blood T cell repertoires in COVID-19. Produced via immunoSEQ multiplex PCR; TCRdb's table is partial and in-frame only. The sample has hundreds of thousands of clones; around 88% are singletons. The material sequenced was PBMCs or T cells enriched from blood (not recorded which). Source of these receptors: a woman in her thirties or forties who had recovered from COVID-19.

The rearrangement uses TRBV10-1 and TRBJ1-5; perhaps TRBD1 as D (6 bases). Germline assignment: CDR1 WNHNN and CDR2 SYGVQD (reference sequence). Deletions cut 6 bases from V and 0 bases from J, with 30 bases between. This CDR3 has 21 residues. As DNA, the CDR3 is TGCGCCAGCAGGACAGGACCCTTCCCCCGGGGTAAGTCCTATAGCAATCAGCCCCAGCATTTT. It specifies CASRTGPFPRGKSYSNQPQHF.

The CDR3 spells CASSQFQQGAGNTIYF. CDR3 coding DNA: TGTGCCAGCAGCCAATTTCAACAGGGCGCTGGAAACACCATATATTTT. The V and J genes are TRBV7-2 and TRBJ1-3; D might be TRBD1 (6 bases). This CDR3 has 16 amino acids. Germline V gives CDR1 SGHTA, CDR2 FQGNSA. With 5 bases removed from V and 2 bases from J, the gap between germline ends came to 16 bases.

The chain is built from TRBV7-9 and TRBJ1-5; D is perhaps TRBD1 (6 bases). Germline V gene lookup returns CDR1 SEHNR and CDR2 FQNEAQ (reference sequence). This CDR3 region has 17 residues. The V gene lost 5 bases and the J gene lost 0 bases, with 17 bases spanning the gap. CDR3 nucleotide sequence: TGTGCCAGCAGCACTCAGACAGGTAAGTATAGCAATCAGCCCCAGCATTTT. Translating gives CASSTQTGKYSNQPQHF.

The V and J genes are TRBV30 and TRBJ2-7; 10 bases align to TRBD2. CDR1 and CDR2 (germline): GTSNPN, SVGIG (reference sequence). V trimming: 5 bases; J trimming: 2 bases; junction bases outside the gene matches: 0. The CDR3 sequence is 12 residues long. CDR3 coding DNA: TGTGCCTGGGGACTAGCGGCCTACGAGCAGTACTTC. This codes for CAWGLAAYEQYF.

CDR3 loop: CASSPQGQTSTDTQYF. The CDR3 DNA sequence: TGTGCCAGCAGCCCACAGGGGCAGACTAGCACAGATACGCAGTATTTT. J is TRBJ2-3 and V is TRBV7-3; 7 nucleotides agree with TRBD1. The CDR3 contains 16 residues. The J segment lost 0 bases and the V segment lost 5 bases, leaving 8 bases of the junction unmatched. Germline values: CDR1 SGHTA, CDR2 FQGTGA.

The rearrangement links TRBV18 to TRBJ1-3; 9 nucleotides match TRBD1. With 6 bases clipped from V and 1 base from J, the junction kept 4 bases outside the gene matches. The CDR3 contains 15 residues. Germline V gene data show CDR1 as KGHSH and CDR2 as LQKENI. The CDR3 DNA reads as TGTGCCAGCTCCCCTGGGACAGGGTCTGGAAACACCATATATTTT. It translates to CASSPGTGSGNTIYF. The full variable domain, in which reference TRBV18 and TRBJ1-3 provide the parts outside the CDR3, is NAGVMQNPRHLVRRRGQEARLRCSPMKGHSHVYWYRQLPEEGLKFMVYLQKENIIDESGMPKERFSAEFPKEGPSILRIQQVVRGDSAAYFCASSPGTGSGNTIYFGEGSWLTVV.

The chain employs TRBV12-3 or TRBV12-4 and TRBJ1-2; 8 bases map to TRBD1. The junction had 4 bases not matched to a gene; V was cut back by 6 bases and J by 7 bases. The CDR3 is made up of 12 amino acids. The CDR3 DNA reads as TGTGCCAGCAGCCTCAGGGGGCTTGGCTACACCTTC. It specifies CASSLRGLGYTF.

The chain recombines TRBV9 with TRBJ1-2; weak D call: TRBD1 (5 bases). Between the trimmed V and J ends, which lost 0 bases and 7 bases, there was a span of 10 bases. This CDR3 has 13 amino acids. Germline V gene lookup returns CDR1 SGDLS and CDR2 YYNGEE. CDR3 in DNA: TGTGCCAGCAGCGTAGCGGGGGGGTCTGGCTACACCTTC. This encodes CASSVAGGSGYTF.

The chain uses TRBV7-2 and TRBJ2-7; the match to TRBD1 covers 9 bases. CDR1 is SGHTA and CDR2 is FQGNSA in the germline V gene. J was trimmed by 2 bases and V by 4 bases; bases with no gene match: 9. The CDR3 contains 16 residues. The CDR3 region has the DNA TGTGCCAGCAGCTCAGAACCGGGACAGGGAACCTACGAGCAGTACTTC. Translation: CASSSEPGQGTYEQYF.

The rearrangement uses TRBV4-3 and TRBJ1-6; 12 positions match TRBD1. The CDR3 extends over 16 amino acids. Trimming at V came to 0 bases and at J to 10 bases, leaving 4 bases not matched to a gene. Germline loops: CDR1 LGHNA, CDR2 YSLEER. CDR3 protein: CASSQDRDRGLSPLHF. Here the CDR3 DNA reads TGCGCCAGCAGCCAAGATCGGGACAGGGGGCTATCACCCCTCCACTTT.

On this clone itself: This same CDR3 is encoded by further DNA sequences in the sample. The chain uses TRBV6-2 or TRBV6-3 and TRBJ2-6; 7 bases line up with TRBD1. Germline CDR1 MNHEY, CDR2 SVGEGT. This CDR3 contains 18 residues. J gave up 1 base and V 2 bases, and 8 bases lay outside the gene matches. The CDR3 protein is CASSYPQGVGSGANVLTF. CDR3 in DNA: TGTGCCAGCAGTTACCCGCAGGGGGTAGGGTCTGGGGCCAACGTCCTGACTTTC.

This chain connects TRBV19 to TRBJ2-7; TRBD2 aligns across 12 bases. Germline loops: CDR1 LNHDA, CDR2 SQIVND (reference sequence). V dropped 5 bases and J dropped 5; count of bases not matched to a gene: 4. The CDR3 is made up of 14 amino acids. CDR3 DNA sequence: TGTGCCAGTAGTCTCACTAGCGGGAGGAACGAGCAGTACTTC. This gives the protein CASSLTSGRNEQYF.

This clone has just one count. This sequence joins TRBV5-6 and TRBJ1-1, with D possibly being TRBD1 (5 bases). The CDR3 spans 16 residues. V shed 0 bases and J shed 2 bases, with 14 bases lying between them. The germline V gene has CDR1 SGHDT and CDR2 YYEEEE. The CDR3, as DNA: TGTGCCAGCAGCTTGGCAGGGAAAGGAGAAAACACTGAAGCTTTCTTT. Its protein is CASSLAGKGENTEAFF.

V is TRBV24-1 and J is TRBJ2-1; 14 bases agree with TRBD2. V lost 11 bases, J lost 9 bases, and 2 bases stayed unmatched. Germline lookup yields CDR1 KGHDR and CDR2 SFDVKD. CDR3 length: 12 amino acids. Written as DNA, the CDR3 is TGTGCCAACGGACTAGCGGGAGGTGAGCAGTTCTTC. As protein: CANGLAGGEQFF.

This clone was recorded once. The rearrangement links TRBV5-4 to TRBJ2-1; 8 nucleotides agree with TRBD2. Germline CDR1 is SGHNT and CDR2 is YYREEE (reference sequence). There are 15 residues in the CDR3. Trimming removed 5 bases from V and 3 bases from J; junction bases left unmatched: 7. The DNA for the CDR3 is TGTGCCAGCAGGCCTTCGGGAGGGATCTACAATGAGCAGTTCTTC. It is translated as CASRPSGGIYNEQFF.

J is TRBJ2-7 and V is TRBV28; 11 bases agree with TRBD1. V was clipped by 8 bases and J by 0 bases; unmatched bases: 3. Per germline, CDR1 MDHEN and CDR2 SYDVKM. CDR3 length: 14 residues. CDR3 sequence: CASDGTGGSYEQYF. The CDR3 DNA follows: TGTGCCAGCGACGGGACAGGGGGCTCCTACGAGCAGTACTTC. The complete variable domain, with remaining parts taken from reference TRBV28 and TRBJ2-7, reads DVKVTQSSRYLVKRTGEKVFLECVQDMDHENMFWYRQDPGLGLRLIYFSYDVKMKEKGDIPEGYSVSREKKERFSLILESASTNQTSMYLCASDGTGGSYEQYFGPGTRLTVT.

CDR3 DNA: TGTGCCAGCAGTTTATTCCTGGGAGGGACGAGCTACGAGCAGTACTTC. Translation gives CASSLFLGGTSYEQYF. The chain uses TRBV28 and TRBJ2-7; TRBD2 matches 7 bases. Trimming cost V 1 base and J 3 bases; bases outside gene matches: 9. Germline V gives CDR1 MDHEN, CDR2 SYDVKM. CDR3 size: 16 residues.

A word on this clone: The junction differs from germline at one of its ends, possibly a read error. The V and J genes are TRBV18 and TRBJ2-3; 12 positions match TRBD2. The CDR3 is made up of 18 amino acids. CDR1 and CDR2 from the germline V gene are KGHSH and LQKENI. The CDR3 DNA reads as TGTGCCAGCTCACCTTCGAGACTAGCGGGGGATAGCATAGATACGCAGTATTTT. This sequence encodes CASSPSRLAGDSIDTQYF.

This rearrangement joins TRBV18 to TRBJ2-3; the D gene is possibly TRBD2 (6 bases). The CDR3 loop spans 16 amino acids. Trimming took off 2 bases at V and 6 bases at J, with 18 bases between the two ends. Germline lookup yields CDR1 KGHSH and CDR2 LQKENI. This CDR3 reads CASSPKEGPRQDTQYF. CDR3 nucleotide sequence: TGTGCCAGCTCACCAAAGGAGGGACCTAGGCAGGATACGCAGTATTTT. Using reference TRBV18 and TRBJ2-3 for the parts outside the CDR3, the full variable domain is NAGVMQNPRHLVRRRGQEARLRCSPMKGHSHVYWYRQLPEEGLKFMVYLQKENIIDESGMPKERFSAEFPKEGPSILRIQQVVRGDSAAYFCASSPKEGPRQDTQYFGPGTRLTVL.

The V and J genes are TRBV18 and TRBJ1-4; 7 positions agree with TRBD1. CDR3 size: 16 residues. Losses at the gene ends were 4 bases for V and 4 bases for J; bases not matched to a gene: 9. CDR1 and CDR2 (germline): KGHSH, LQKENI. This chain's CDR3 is CASSLHRGSGNEKLFF. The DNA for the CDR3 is TGTGCCAGCTCACTCCACAGGGGAAGTGGTAATGAAAAACTGTTTTTT.

The CDR3 DNA follows: TGTGCCTGGAGTGTATTCCGGCGGGAGACCCAGTACTTC. This codes for CAWSVFRRETQYF. The rearrangement links TRBV30 to TRBJ2-5, with D unclear. Trimming took 0 bases from V and 5 from J, leaving 10 bases between them. The CDR3 sequence is 13 residues long. Germline CDR1 GTSNPN, CDR2 SVGIG (reference sequence).

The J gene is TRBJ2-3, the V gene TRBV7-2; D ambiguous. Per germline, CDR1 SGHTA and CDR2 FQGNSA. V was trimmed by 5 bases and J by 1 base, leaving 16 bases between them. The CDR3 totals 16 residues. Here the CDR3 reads CASSKPFSSGTDTQYF. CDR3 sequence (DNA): TGTGCCAGCAGCAAGCCTTTCTCGTCGGGCACAGATACGCAGTATTTT.

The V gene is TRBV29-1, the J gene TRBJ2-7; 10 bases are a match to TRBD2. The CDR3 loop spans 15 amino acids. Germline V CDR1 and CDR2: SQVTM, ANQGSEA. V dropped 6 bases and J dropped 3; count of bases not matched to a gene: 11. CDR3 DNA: TGCAGCGTCCTGAAACTAGCGGGAACCAACTACGAGCAGTACTTC. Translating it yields CSVLKLAGTNYEQYF.

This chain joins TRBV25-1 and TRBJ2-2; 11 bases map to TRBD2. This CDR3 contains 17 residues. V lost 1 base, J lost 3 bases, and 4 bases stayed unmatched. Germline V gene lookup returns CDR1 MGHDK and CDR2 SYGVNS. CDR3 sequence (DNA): TGTGCCAGCAGTGAATCCCTACTAGCGGGAGACACCGGGGAGCTGTTTTTT. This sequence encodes CASSESLLAGDTGELFF.

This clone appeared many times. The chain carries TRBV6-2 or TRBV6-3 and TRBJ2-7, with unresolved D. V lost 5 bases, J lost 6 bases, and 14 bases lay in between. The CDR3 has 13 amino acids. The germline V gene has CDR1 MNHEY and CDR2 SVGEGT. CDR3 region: CASSEYRRFEQYF. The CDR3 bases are TGTGCCAGCAGTGAGTACCGGAGATTCGAGCAGTACTTC.

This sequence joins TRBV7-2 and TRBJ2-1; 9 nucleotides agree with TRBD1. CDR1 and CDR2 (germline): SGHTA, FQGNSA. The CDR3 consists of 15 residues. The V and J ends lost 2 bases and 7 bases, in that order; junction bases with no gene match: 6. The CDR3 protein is CASSLRRQGGNEQFF. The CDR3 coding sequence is TGTGCCAGCAGCTTACGTCGACAGGGGGGGAATGAGCAGTTCTTC. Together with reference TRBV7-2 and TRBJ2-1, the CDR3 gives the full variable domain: GAGVSQSPSNKVTEKGKDVELRCDPISGHTALYWYRQSLGQGLEFLIYFQGNSAPDKSGLPSDRFSAERTGGSVSTLTIQRTQQEDSAVYLCASSLRRQGGNEQFFGPGTRLTVL.

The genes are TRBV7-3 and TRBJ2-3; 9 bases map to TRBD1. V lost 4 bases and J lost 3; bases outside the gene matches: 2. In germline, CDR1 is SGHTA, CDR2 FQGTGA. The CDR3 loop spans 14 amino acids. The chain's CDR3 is CASSYGQGTDTQYF. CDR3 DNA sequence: TGTGCCAGCAGCTATGGACAGGGGACAGATACGCAGTATTTT.

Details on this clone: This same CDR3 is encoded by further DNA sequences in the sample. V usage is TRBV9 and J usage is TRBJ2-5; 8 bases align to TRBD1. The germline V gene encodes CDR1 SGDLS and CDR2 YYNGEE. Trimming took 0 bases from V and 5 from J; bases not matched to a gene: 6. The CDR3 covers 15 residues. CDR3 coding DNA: TGTGCCAGCAGCGTAGACGGACAGGGAAGGGAGACCCAGTACTTC. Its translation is CASSVDGQGRETQYF.

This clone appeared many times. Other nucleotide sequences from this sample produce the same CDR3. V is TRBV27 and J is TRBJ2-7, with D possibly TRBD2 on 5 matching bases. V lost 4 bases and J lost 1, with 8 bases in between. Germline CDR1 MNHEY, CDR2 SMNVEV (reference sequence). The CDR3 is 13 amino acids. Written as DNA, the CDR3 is TGTGCCAGCAGTTCCGGGAATTCCTACGAGCAGTACTTC. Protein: CASSSGNSYEQYF.

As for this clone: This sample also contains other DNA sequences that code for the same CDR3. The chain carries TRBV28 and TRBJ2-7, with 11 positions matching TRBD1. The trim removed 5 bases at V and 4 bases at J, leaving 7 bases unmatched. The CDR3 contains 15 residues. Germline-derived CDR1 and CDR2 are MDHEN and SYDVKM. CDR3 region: CASSTPGTGGYEQYF. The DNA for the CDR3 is TGTGCCAGCAGTACCCCCGGGACAGGGGGGTACGAGCAGTACTTC.